Each of the 22 T cell receptor beta chains below was sequenced from the same sample in a study of breast tumors, draining lymph nodes, adjacent tissues. TCRdb reprocessed the multiplex PCR reads with MiXCR, giving one entry per CDR3 protein. Altogether 200,000 to 300,000 distinct CDR3 sequences are present, around 30% being singletons, with the ten largest covering 1.1%. Samples came from axillary lymph nodes draining the breast cancer. The source material was axillary lymph node tissue. The receptor source for this set is a female donor with breast cancer. Some clones in this sample may be carry-over from other donors' samples.

This clonotype was observed at least ten times. The chain joins TRBV6-2 or TRBV6-3 to TRBJ2-5; D is ambiguous. Trimming shortened V by 0 bases and J by 5 bases, and 10 bases separated the two germline ends. There are 14 residues in the CDR3. Germline lookup yields CDR1 MNHEY and CDR2 SVGEGT. The CDR3 sequence: CASSYSGLVETQYF. CDR3 nucleotides: TGTGCCAGCAGTTACTCTGGGCTGGTGGAGACCCAGTACTTC.

This clonotype was detected only once. In DNA, the CDR3 is TGTGCCAGCAGCTGCGAGGGACAGTTCAATGAGCAGTTCTTC. It is translated as CASSCEGQFNEQFF. The chain couples TRBV11-2 to TRBJ2-1; 7 bases match TRBD1. This CDR3 spans 14 amino acids. The germline gives CDR1 SGHAT, CDR2 FQNNGV. The J segment lost 6 bases and the V segment lost 4 bases, leaving 6 bases of the junction unmatched.

This clonotype was recorded a few times. The V and J genes are TRBV6-5 and TRBJ2-7; D tentatively fits TRBD1 or TRBD2 (5 bases each). Germline V gene lookup returns CDR1 MNHEY and CDR2 SVGAGI. This CDR3 has 14 residues. With 6 bases removed from V and 3 bases from J, the gap between germline ends came to 15 bases. The CDR3 spells CASRRAGTYYEQYF. CDR3 nucleotides: TGTGCCAGCAGAAGAGCCGGGACCTACTACGAGCAGTACTTC.

Concerning this clonotype itself: Possible read error: a much larger clone is one base away. The genes are TRBV6-5 and TRBJ2-7; tentatively, D is TRBD1 or TRBD2 (5 bases each). The CDR3 covers 12 residues. CDR1 MNHEY and CDR2 SVGAGI come from the germline V gene. Trimming pared 6 bases from V and 5 bases from J, leaving 11 bases between. CDR3 protein: CASSRDGHEQYF. The CDR3 nucleotides are TGTGCCAGCAGCAGGGACGGTCACGAGCAGTACTTC.

Ten or more counts support this clonotype. This chain links TRBV30 with TRBJ2-7; tentative D call: TRBD2 (5 bases). V was trimmed by 1 base and J by 6 bases, leaving 13 bases between them. CDR1 and CDR2 (germline): GTSNPN, SVGIG (reference sequence). The CDR3 loop spans 13 amino acids. The CDR3 sequence is CAWSAGRDAEQYF. For the CDR3, the DNA is TGTGCCTGGAGTGCAGGACGGGATGCCGAGCAGTACTTC.

In this sample, this clonotype turned up a few times. The V and J genes are TRBV6-2 or TRBV6-3 and TRBJ2-1; 14 nucleotides agree with TRBD2. Germline trimming cut 8 bases from V and 14 bases from J; bases unmatched to any gene: 14. The CDR3 is 15 amino acids. Germline loops: CDR1 MNHEY, CDR2 SVGEGT. DNA for the CDR3: TGTGCCAGCCGCCAGACAGGGCGACTAGCGGGGGGGGAGTTCTTC. Translating it yields CASRQTGRLAGGEFF.

This clonotype was recorded a few times. This may stem from a read error, because a much larger clone lies one nucleotide away. The CDR3 bases are TGTGCCAGCAGCGTAGCAGGGGGCACAGATACGCAGCATTTT. Protein product: CASSVAGGTDTQHF. V gene TRBV9 combines with J gene TRBJ2-3, with 8 bases matching TRBD1. The J call is in doubt because the DNA end fits TRBJ1-5 better. The CDR3 consists of 14 residues. Per germline, CDR1 SGDLS and CDR2 YYNGEE.

This clonotype was seen repeatedly, ten times or more. This rearrangement joins TRBV20-1 to TRBJ2-7; no clear D. The V and J ends lost 1 base and 0 bases respectively, with 13 bases between them. This CDR3 contains 15 residues. In germline, CDR1 is DFQATT, CDR2 SNEGSKA (reference sequence). The CDR3 is CSARGFPATSYEQYF. The CDR3 bases are TGCAGTGCTAGAGGTTTTCCGGCGACCTCCTACGAGCAGTACTTC.

A remark on this clonotype: This clone may be a read error of a much larger clone one base away. The chain links TRBV11-3 to TRBJ2-1; TRBD2 aligns across 11 bases. This CDR3 is built from 15 residues. CDR1 SGHNT and CDR2 YENEEA come from the germline V gene. CDR3 bases: TGTGCCAGCAGCCCTTCTGGACTAGCGGGCAATGCGCAGTTCTTC. It codes for CASSPSGLAGNAQFF.

There are many counts of this clonotype. The chain joins TRBV12-3 or TRBV12-4 to TRBJ2-1; D gene uncertain. CDR3 length: 13 amino acids. The V and J ends lost 6 bases and 9 bases respectively, with 15 bases between them. The CDR3 DNA reads as TGTGCCAGCAGAAAGACACCGGTGGTTGAGCAGTTCTTC. Its protein product is CASRKTPVVEQFF.

Note on this clonotype: This may come from a read error, since a much larger clone is one base off. The V gene is TRBV20-1, the J gene TRBJ1-5; 8 nucleotides align to TRBD1. The CDR3 has 15 residues. CDR1 DFQATT and CDR2 SNEGSKA come from the germline V gene (reference sequence). V lost 3 bases to trimming and J lost 0 bases; unmatched junction nucleotides: 4. CDR3 bases: TGCAGTGCTAGGGAGACAGGGGATAGCAATCAGCCCCAGCATTTT. It yields the protein CSARETGDSNQPQHF.

The gene calls are TRBV28 and TRBJ2-1; D gene unclear. Deletions cut 3 bases from V and 4 bases from J, with 10 bases between. Germline CDR1 MDHEN, CDR2 SYDVKM. This CDR3 contains 14 residues. The DNA for the CDR3 is TGTGCCAGCAGTTTTCTGGTGGAATACAATGAGCAGTTCTTC. Its protein product is CASSFLVEYNEQFF.

The table lists this clonotype with a count of one. One end of the junction is discordant with germline, which a read error may explain. J is TRBJ1-2 and V is TRBV5-4, with D maybe TRBD1 (6 bases). The CDR3 is 14 amino acids. The germline V gene encodes CDR1 SGHNT and CDR2 YYREEE (reference sequence). The CDR3 DNA reads TGTGCCAGCAGGGAGGGGGTCCGGACCTATGGCTACGCCTTC. It translates to CASREGVRTYGYAF.

As concerns this clonotype: A much larger clonotype is one base distant, so this may be a read error. The CDR3 carries no conserved terminal phenylalanine or tryptophan, so it likely arises from a read error. The CDR3 spells CASIQPRQREDEQFL. CDR3 DNA sequence: TGTGCCAGCATCCAACCCCGGCAGCGGGAGGATGAGCAGTTCCTC. The chain has TRBV12-3 or TRBV12-4 and TRBJ2-1; TRBD2 aligns across 9 bases. Unmatched junction bases numbered 12, after V lost 7 bases and J lost 8 bases. The CDR3 extends over 15 amino acids.

Regarding this clonotype: A much larger clonotype is one base distant, so this may be a read error. The CDR3 sequence: CSARSMFSGTPYEQYF. The CDR3 coding sequence is TGCAGTGCTAGATCGATGTTTAGCGGGACTCCCTACGAGCAGTACTTC. The genes are TRBV20-1 and TRBJ2-7; TRBD2 agrees at 8 bases. Per the germline V gene, CDR1 is DFQATT and CDR2 is SNEGSKA (reference sequence). The CDR3 spans 16 residues. The trim removed 2 bases at V and 2 bases at J, leaving 11 bases unmatched.

This clonotype was detected only once. The J gene is TRBJ2-1, the V gene TRBV11-2, with 8 bases that match TRBD2. There are 17 residues in the CDR3. The germline gives CDR1 SGHAT, CDR2 FQNNGV. Trimming at V came to 0 bases and at J to 4 bases, leaving 8 bases not matched to a gene. CDR3 amino acids: CASSLDLQASGYNEQFF. In nucleotides, the CDR3 is TGTGCCAGCAGCTTAGACCTACAGGCTAGCGGGTACAATGAGCAGTTCTTC.

This clonotype turned up a few times. The rearrangement joins TRBV25-1 to TRBJ2-2; D unresolved. Trimming left V 6 bases short and J 2 bases short, with 13 bases between. Germline-derived CDR1 and CDR2 are MGHDK and SYGVNS. The CDR3 totals 15 residues. The CDR3 nucleotides read TGTGCCAGCAGCCCCCTGGACCGCAACACCGGGGAGCTGTTTTTT. Its translation is CASSPLDRNTGELFF.

The chain couples TRBV15 to TRBJ2-1; 9 nucleotides align to TRBD2. CDR1 and CDR2 (germline): LNHNV, YYDKDF (reference sequence). Trimming removed 0 bases from V and 6 bases from J; junction bases left unmatched: 12. The CDR3 length is 18 residues. CDR3 in DNA: TGTGCCACCAGCAGAGATCGCGGGAGCGGGAGGAGATCCAATGAGCAGTTCTTC. Its protein is CATSRDRGSGRRSNEQFF.

In the case of this clonotype: This may come from a read error, since a much larger clone is one base off. CDR3 bases: TGTGCCAGTAGTGAGGCCGTTAATGAGCAGTACTTC. As protein: CASSEAVNEQYF. V gene TRBV19 combines with J gene TRBJ2-1; the D is unclear. The J call may be in error: the DNA end matches TRBJ2-7 better. The germline V gene encodes CDR1 LNHDA and CDR2 SQIVND (reference sequence). CDR3 size: 12 residues.

The table lists this clonotype with many counts. This chain's CDR3 is CASSLTQGNTGELFF. The CDR3 DNA reads TGCGCCAGCAGCTTAACACAGGGAAACACCGGGGAGCTGTTTTTT. V usage is TRBV5-1 and J usage is TRBJ2-2; TRBD1 might be the D (6 bases). The CDR3 sequence is 15 residues long. CDR1 SGHRS and CDR2 YFSETQ come from the germline V gene. V was clipped by 2 bases and J by 2 bases, with 10 bases between them.

This clonotype was found a few times. As DNA, the CDR3 is TGTGCCCAAGAATTTGGCCTCCCTCTGAGCAATGATGAGCAGTTCTTC. It codes for CAQEFGLPLSNDEQFF. The chain recombines TRBV9 with TRBJ2-1; D remains unclear. This CDR3 is 16 amino acids long. Per germline, CDR1 SGDLS and CDR2 YYNGEE. With 10 bases removed from V and 8 bases from J, the gap between germline ends came to 28 bases.

Ten or more counts support this clonotype. The CDR3 DNA sequence: TGCGCCAGCGGAGGGCCGTATGGAGGGTTGAGCTATGGCTACACCTTC. Translated, it gives CASGGPYGGLSYGYTF. The chain is built from TRBV4-1 and TRBJ1-2; D is ambiguous. Germline lookup yields CDR1 MGHRA and CDR2 YSYEKL. V was shortened by 8 bases and J by 4 bases, with 23 bases between the two germline ends. This CDR3 is 16 amino acids long.